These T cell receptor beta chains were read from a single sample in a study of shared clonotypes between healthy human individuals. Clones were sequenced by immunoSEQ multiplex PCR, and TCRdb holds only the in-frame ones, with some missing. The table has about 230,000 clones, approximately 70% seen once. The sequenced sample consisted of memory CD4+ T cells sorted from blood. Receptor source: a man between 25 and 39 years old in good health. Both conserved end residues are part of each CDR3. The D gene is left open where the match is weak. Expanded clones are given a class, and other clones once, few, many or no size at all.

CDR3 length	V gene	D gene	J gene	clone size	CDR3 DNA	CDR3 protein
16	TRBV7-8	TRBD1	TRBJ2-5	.	TGTGCCAGCAGCTCGAGGTGGACAGGGGGACAAGAGACCCAGTACTTC	CASSSRWTGGQETQYF
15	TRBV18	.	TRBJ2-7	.	TGTGCCAGCTCAGGGAGGTCAGGGGTTCTCTCCGAGCAGTACTTC	CASSGRSGVLSEQYF
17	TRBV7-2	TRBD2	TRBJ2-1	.	TGTGCCAGCAGCTCAACTAACCCCTGGCGGGAGGGCCCTGAGCAGTTCTTC	CASSSTNPWREGPEQFF
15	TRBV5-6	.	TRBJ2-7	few	TGTGCCAGCAGCTTGAAAACAGCCATTAACTACGAGCAGTACTTC	CASSLKTAINYEQYF
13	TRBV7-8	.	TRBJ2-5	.	TGTGCCAGCAGCTCCACCAAATTTGAGACCCAGTACTTC	CASSSTKFETQYF
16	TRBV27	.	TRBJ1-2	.	TGTGCCAGCACCACTGGCCCCCCGGGCGCTGGCTATGGCTACACCTTC	CASTTGPPGAGYGYTF
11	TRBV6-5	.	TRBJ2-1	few	TGTGCCAGCAGGACCTACAATGAGCAGTTCTTC	CASRTYNEQFF
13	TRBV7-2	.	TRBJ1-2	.	TGTGCCAGCAGCCAGGAGGCGGGTAGCGGCTACACCTTC	CASSQEAGSGYTF
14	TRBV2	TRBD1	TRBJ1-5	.	TGTGCCAGCAGTAGACAGGGAGGCGATCAGCCCCAGCATTTT	CASSRQGGDQPQHF
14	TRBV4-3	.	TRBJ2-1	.	TGCGCCAGCAGCCAAGGAAGAGAAACGGATGAGCAGTTCTTC	CASSQGRETDEQFF
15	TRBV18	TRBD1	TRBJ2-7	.	TGTGCCAGCTCACGAGGGACAGGGGACGCCTACGAGCAGTACTTC	CASSRGTGDAYEQYF
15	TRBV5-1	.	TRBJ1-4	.	TGCGCCAGCAGCTTGGGTCGGGGGGGCAATGAAAAACTGTTTTTT	CASSLGRGGNEKLFF
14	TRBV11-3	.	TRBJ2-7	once	TGTGCCAGCAGCTTAGACAGAAGTTCCTACGAGCAGTACTTC	CASSLDRSSYEQYF